A single sample gave rise to the 28 T cell receptor beta chains below, sequenced in a study of blood T cells in healthy people across ages. Sample-barcoded 5' priming and a J-beta primer mix drove a second PCR of roughly 7 to 11 cycles. TCRdb used MiXCR to reprocess the 5' RACE reads, holding one entry per CDR3 protein. The sample carries 600,000 to 800,000 distinct CDR3 sequences, approximately 52% recorded once. The sequenced sample was blood. The receptors shown here come from a woman of 80 years or more in good health.

V and J are TRBV7-9 and TRBJ1-1; 8 bases are shared with TRBD1. CDR3 size: 15 residues. Germline V gene sequence: CDR1 SEHNR, CDR2 FQNEAQ (reference sequence). Trimming took 4 bases from V and 1 from J; bases not matched to a gene: 5. CDR3 coding DNA: TGTGCCAGCAGCTCTACGACAGGGGAGAACACTGAAGCTTTCTTT. Translation: CASSSTTGENTEAFF.

With regard to this clonotype: The junction differs from germline at one of its ends, possibly a read error. The rearrangement uses TRBV7-9 and TRBJ2-3; 7 nucleotides align to TRBD1. The CDR3 totals 16 residues. CDR1 and CDR2 from the germline V gene are SEHNR and FQNEAQ (reference sequence). The CDR3 is CASSLSHDRVPDTQYF. The CDR3 DNA is TGTGCCAGTAGCTTATCGCACGACAGGGTCCCAGATACGCAGTATTTT.

This clonotype was picked up one time. CDR3 in DNA: TGCGCCAGCAGCTTGTTCCGGTCGAACACCGGGGAGCTGTTTTTT. Translated, it gives CASSLFRSNTGELFF. The V gene is TRBV5-1, the J gene TRBJ2-2, with D hard to call. Per the germline V gene, CDR1 is SGHRS and CDR2 is YFSETQ. Trimming left V 1 base short and J 0 bases short, with 7 bases between. The CDR3 extends over 15 amino acids.

The J gene is TRBJ2-7, the V gene TRBV20-1; 7 nucleotides align to TRBD2. Germline values: CDR1 DFQATT, CDR2 SNEGSKA (reference sequence). J gave up 0 bases and V 4 bases, and 15 bases lay outside the gene matches. The CDR3 is 17 amino acids. The CDR3 spells CSANIVVAGESSYEQYF. The CDR3 DNA reads TGCAGTGCTAATATTGTAGTGGCGGGGGAAAGCTCCTACGAGCAGTACTTC.

About this clonotype itself: A much larger clonotype is one base distant, so this may be a read error. This chain connects TRBV18 to TRBJ2-1; TRBD1 matches at 7 bases. The CDR3 is made up of 14 amino acids. Germline CDR1 and CDR2: KGHSH and LQKENI. Trimming took 3 bases from V and 4 from J; bases not matched to a gene: 3. This CDR3 is CASSPRGQYNEQFF. CDR3 in DNA: TGTGCCAGCTCACCCCGGGGACAGTACAATGAGCAGTTCTTC.

This clonotype was seen ten or more times. The chain combines TRBV11-2 with TRBJ2-3, with D perhaps matching TRBD2 (6 bases). There are 12 residues in the CDR3. Germline V gene data show CDR1 as SGHAT and CDR2 as FQNNGV. V was clipped by 5 bases and J by 8 bases, with 11 bases between them. The CDR3 sequence is CASSRGLPTQYF. The CDR3 region has the DNA TGTGCCAGCAGCCGGGGACTCCCTACGCAGTATTTT.

The gene calls are TRBV7-2 and TRBJ2-7, with D possibly TRBD2 on 6 matching bases. Between the trimmed V and J ends, which lost 1 base and 3 bases, there was a span of 16 bases. Germline CDR1 reads SGHTA; CDR2 reads FQGNSA. The CDR3 extends over 16 amino acids. CDR3: CASSLVSGRGGYEQYF. For the CDR3, the DNA is TGTGCCAGCAGCTTAGTTTCGGGACGGGGAGGCTACGAGCAGTACTTC.

This clonotype was counted only a few times. One junction end disagrees with the germline gene, perhaps due to a read error. V and J are TRBV6-2 or TRBV6-3 and TRBJ2-3; D perhaps matches TRBD1 (6 bases). The germline CDR1 and CDR2 sequences are MNHEY and SVGEGT. The CDR3 runs 16 residues. The CDR3 nucleotides read TGTGCCAGCACTTACAGGGCAGTGGACCCCACAGATACGCAGTATTTT. Its protein is CASTYRAVDPTDTQYF.

The chain carries TRBV29-1 and TRBJ1-1; TRBD1 is a possible D gene (5 bases). Trimming pared 4 bases from V and 7 bases from J, leaving 13 bases between. Germline loops: CDR1 SQVTM, CDR2 ANQGSEA. The CDR3 length is 12 residues. The CDR3 DNA reads TGCAGCGTTGGGGAGGGGCGGGGTGAAGCTTTCTTT. It translates to CSVGEGRGEAFF.

This clonotype was seen repeatedly, ten times or more. V and J are TRBV6-6 and TRBJ2-7; D gene uncertain. This CDR3 is 13 amino acids long. V lost 8 bases, J lost 4 bases, and 15 bases lay in between. Per germline, CDR1 MNHNY and CDR2 SVGAGI (reference sequence). CDR3 sequence: CASWTPQRYEQYF. In nucleotides, the CDR3 is TGTGCCAGCTGGACCCCTCAGCGATACGAGCAGTACTTC.

The chain links TRBV20-1 to TRBJ2-2; TRBD2 is a possible D gene (6 bases). The CDR3 runs 16 residues. V was clipped by 0 bases and J by 2 bases, with 13 bases between them. Per germline, CDR1 DFQATT and CDR2 SNEGSKA (reference sequence). CDR3 nucleotide sequence: TGCAGTGCTAGAGATGATAGCGGAGCTAACACCGGGGAGCTGTTTTTT. Encoded protein: CSARDDSGANTGELFF.

Remarks on this clonotype: With a much larger clone just one base away, this may be a read error. This chain connects TRBV7-9 to TRBJ1-2; no firm D call. This CDR3 has 16 amino acids. V was cut by 3 bases and J by 3 bases, with 17 bases left in between. Germline V gives CDR1 SEHNR, CDR2 FQNEAQ (reference sequence). The CDR3 nucleotides read TGTGCCAGCAGCTTTAAGCGGCAGTCTTCATACTATGGCTACACCTTC. It is translated as CASSFKRQSSYYGYTF.

The sample holds one count of this clonotype. This chain links TRBV20-1 with TRBJ1-3; perhaps TRBD1 as D (5 bases). With 0 bases removed from V and 1 base from J, the gap between germline ends came to 10 bases. The CDR3 loop spans 15 amino acids. The germline CDR1 and CDR2 sequences are DFQATT and SNEGSKA (reference sequence). The CDR3: CSARELKGSGNTIYF. The DNA for the CDR3 is TGCAGTGCTAGAGAGTTGAAGGGGTCTGGAAACACCATATATTTT.

This rearrangement joins TRBV7-8 to TRBJ1-5; TRBD1 agrees at 7 bases. Germline assignment: CDR1 SGHVS and CDR2 FQNEAQ. This CDR3 is built from 13 residues. With V trimmed by 5 bases and J by 2 bases, 0 bases remained unmatched. The CDR3 nucleotides read TGTGCCAGCAGCACAGGGGGCAATCAGCCCCAGCATTTT. The encoded protein is CASSTGGNQPQHF.

About this clonotype itself: A much larger clone sits a single nucleotide away, making a read error possible. The CDR3 is CASSPSDRLYNEQFF. The CDR3 DNA reads TGTGCCAGCAGCCCCTCGGACAGGCTTTACAATGAGCAGTTCTTC. The V and J genes are TRBV9 and TRBJ2-1; 7 bases fit TRBD1. V was clipped by 4 bases and J by 4 bases; unmatched bases: 8. CDR3 length equals 15 residues. In germline, CDR1 is SGDLS, CDR2 YYNGEE.

A remark on this clonotype: This may be a read error, as it is one base from a much larger clone. The rearrangement uses TRBV27 and TRBJ1-6; 9 nucleotides align to TRBD1. The germline gives CDR1 MNHEY, CDR2 SMNVEV (reference sequence). With 5 bases clipped from V and 10 bases from J, the junction kept 6 bases outside the gene matches. The CDR3 runs to 14 residues. DNA for the CDR3: TGTGCCAGCAGTGTGGGGACAGGGAACTCACCCCTCCACTTT. Its protein is CASSVGTGNSPLHF.

This clonotype appeared many times. The chain links TRBV20-1 to TRBJ1-5; tentative D call: TRBD1 (6 bases). Germline CDR1 reads DFQATT; CDR2 reads SNEGSKA (reference sequence). The CDR3 extends over 14 amino acids. Trimming shortened V by 1 base and J by 6 bases, and 13 bases separated the two germline ends. In nucleotides, the CDR3 is TGCAGTGCTAGAGGCGGGGGCGGCGTTCAGCCCCAGCATTTT. This translates into CSARGGGGVQPQHF.

The J gene is TRBJ1-1, the V gene TRBV9; weak D call: TRBD1 (5 bases). Germline CDR1 and CDR2: SGDLS and YYNGEE. Trimming shortened V by 4 bases and J by 3 bases, and 7 bases separated the two germline ends. There are 12 residues in the CDR3. The chain's CDR3 is CASSKGDTEAFF. CDR3 DNA: TGTGCCAGCAGCAAAGGGGACACTGAAGCTTTCTTT.

This clonotype is a singleton in its sample. This may stem from a read error, because a much larger clone lies one nucleotide away. The chain joins TRBV6-4 to TRBJ2-6; D gene unclear. Germline V gives CDR1 MRHNA, CDR2 SNTAGT. The CDR3 has 14 residues. The V gene lost 10 bases and the J gene lost 2 bases, with 12 bases spanning the gap. Here the CDR3 DNA reads TGTGCCAACAGCCCTCGACCTGGGGCCAACGTCCTGACTTTC. Its translation is CANSPRPGANVLTF.

In the case of this clonotype: Just one base apart from a much larger clone, this may be a read error. J is TRBJ1-2 and V is TRBV3-1, with D unresolved. This CDR3 has 11 residues. V lost 2 bases and J 4 bases, leaving 2 bases between the germline ends. Germline V gene lookup returns CDR1 LGHDT and CDR2 YNNKEL (reference sequence). CDR3 protein: CASSQRYGYTF. The CDR3 region has the DNA TGTGCCAGCAGCCAACGCTATGGCTACACCTTC.

V is TRBV29-1 and J is TRBJ2-2; possibly TRBD1 for D (7 bases). The germline V and J ends were trimmed by 2 bases and 5 bases, with 15 bases remaining between them. Germline V gene lookup returns CDR1 SQVTM and CDR2 ANQGSEA. The CDR3 totals 15 residues. This CDR3 is CSVERAGGTTGELFF. In DNA, the CDR3 is TGCAGCGTTGAAAGGGCAGGGGGGACAACCGGGGAGCTGTTTTTT.

This chain uses TRBV7-2 with TRBJ2-1, with TRBD2 matching 11 bases. The V gene end was trimmed by 1 base and the J gene end by 7 bases; junction bases not matched to a gene: 9. Germline CDR1 and CDR2: SGHTA and FQGNSA. This CDR3 region has 17 residues. CDR3 protein: CASSLVWVASGRNEQFF. The CDR3 DNA follows: TGTGCCAGCAGCTTAGTCTGGGTGGCTAGCGGGAGGAATGAGCAGTTCTTC.

This clonotype was observed many times. The gene calls are TRBV5-1 and TRBJ2-3, with TRBD2 identical over 14 bases. CDR1 is SGHRS and CDR2 is YFSETQ in the germline V gene. The ends lost 7 bases at V and 9 bases at J; junction bases unmatched: 7. The CDR3 has 14 residues. DNA for the CDR3: TGCGCCAGCTTCGAGGGACTAGCGGGAGCAACGCAGTATTTT. This sequence encodes CASFEGLAGATQYF. The whole variable domain, remainder taken from reference TRBV5-1 and TRBJ2-3, is KAGVTQTPRYLIKTRGQQVTLSCSPISGHRSVSWYQQTPGQGLQFLFEYFSETQRNKGNFPGRFSGRQFSNSRSEMNVSTLELGDSALYLCASFEGLAGATQYFGPGTRLTVL.

V usage is TRBV27 and J usage is TRBJ1-2, with D unresolved. The CDR3 runs 12 residues. Trimming removed 7 bases at V and 4 bases at J, with 10 bases between. Germline CDR1 reads MNHEY; CDR2 reads SMNVEV (reference sequence). The CDR3 DNA follows: TGTGCCAGCATGAGGCCCGGCTATGGCTACACCTTC. It translates to CASMRPGYGYTF.

For the CDR3, the DNA is TGCAGTGCTAGCGGGGACAGGGGGCCCAATGAGCAGTTCTTC. Its translation: CSASGDRGPNEQFF. The chain recombines TRBV20-1 with TRBJ2-1, with 12 nucleotides matching TRBD1. Trimming removed 3 bases from V and 6 bases from J; junction bases left unmatched: 3. Germline loops: CDR1 DFQATT, CDR2 SNEGSKA (reference sequence). The CDR3 runs to 14 residues.

This clonotype is a singleton in its sample. The chain uses TRBV7-2 and TRBJ2-6; 7 positions match TRBD1. The ends lost 3 bases at V and 3 bases at J; junction bases unmatched: 5. CDR3 length: 16 residues. CDR1 is SGHTA, CDR2 FQGNSA, per germline. The CDR3 bases are TGTGCCAGCAGCTTCAACAGGGGTGGTGGGGCCAACGTCCTGACTTTC. It is translated as CASSFNRGGGANVLTF.

The chain recombines TRBV6-6 with TRBJ1-2; maybe TRBD1 (6 bases). The CDR3 is made up of 17 amino acids. The germline V gene has CDR1 MNHNY and CDR2 SVGAGI (reference sequence). V was cut by 4 bases and J by 6 bases, with 24 bases left in between. CDR3 sequence reads: CASSLTGTRARVHGYTF. The CDR3, as DNA: TGTGCCAGCAGTTTAACCGGGACAAGGGCCCGGGTACATGGCTACACCTTC.

The table lists this clonotype with many counts. The genes are TRBV28 and TRBJ1-2; D is perhaps TRBD1 (5 bases). V was trimmed by 5 bases and J by 4 bases, leaving 17 bases between them. CDR1 and CDR2 (germline): MDHEN, SYDVKM. The CDR3 sequence is 15 residues long. The CDR3 protein is CASSRAGTQSYGYTF. The CDR3 DNA sequence: TGTGCCAGCAGTCGAGCCGGGACTCAATCCTATGGCTACACCTTC.